One and the same sample provided the 29 T cell receptor beta chains below, sequenced in a study of post-analysis software for immune sequencing data. For these receptors, no antigen is known. Study-wide results and caveats: TRBV segments more frequent in patients than in controls numbered roughly 5 and included TRBV5-6, TRBV5-1 and TRBV20-1.

Prepared libraries of TCR beta cDNA carried unique molecular identifiers. Using its own MiXCR run on the PCR reads, TCRdb lists one record per CDR3 protein. The sample consists of more than 450,000 distinct CDR3 sequences, 44% of them appearing once. The specimen was blood. The origin of the receptors is a girl between 5 and 17 years old with multiple sclerosis.

The CDR3 loop reads CAISAGNTGELFF. The CDR3 nucleotides are TGTGCCATCAGTGCGGGGAACACCGGGGAGCTGTTTTTT. The gene calls are TRBV10-3 and TRBJ2-2, with D hard to call. CDR3 size: 13 residues. Trimming left V 4 bases short and J 1 base short, with 4 bases between. Germline lookup yields CDR1 ENHRY and CDR2 SYGVKD.

The CDR3 reads CASSGSGIPNEQFF. DNA for the CDR3: TGCGCCAGCAGTGGAAGCGGGATTCCCAATGAGCAGTTCTTC. The chain combines TRBV10-1 with TRBJ2-1; 7 nucleotides line up with TRBD2. From germline, CDR1 is WNHNN and CDR2 SYGVQD (reference sequence). V dropped 4 bases and J dropped 6; count of bases not matched to a gene: 6. The CDR3 extends over 14 amino acids.

Notes on this clonotype: The final CDR3 position lacks the conserved phenylalanine or tryptophan, pointing to a likely read error. V gene TRBV10-3 combines with J gene TRBJ2-1, with TRBD2 as a possible D gene (5 bases). V lost 10 bases and J 5 bases, leaving 12 bases between the germline ends. This CDR3 contains 12 residues. The germline gives CDR1 ENHRY, CDR2 SYGVKD. The CDR3 spells CATGTSNNEQFV. The CDR3 region has the DNA TGTGCCACCGGAACTAGTAACAATGAGCAGTTCGTC.

The chain carries TRBV2 and TRBJ2-3; 7 bases fit TRBD1. Germline CDR1 is SNHLY and CDR2 is FYNNEI. The CDR3 spans 15 residues. The trim removed 6 bases at V and 0 bases at J, leaving 6 bases unmatched. The CDR3 DNA follows: TGTGCCAGCAGAGCCGACAGGGCAAGCACAGATACGCAGTATTTT. This sequence encodes CASRADRASTDTQYF.

The table lists this clonotype with a few counts. The chain carries TRBV6-4 and TRBJ2-1; 11 nucleotides match TRBD2. V lost 3 bases, J lost 6 bases, and 4 bases stayed unmatched. There are 15 residues in the CDR3. Germline CDR1 MRHNA, CDR2 SNTAGT. The CDR3 DNA sequence: TGTGCCAGCAGTGAGGGGACTAGCGGAACCAATGAGCAGTTCTTC. Protein product: CASSEGTSGTNEQFF.

This clonotype showed up just a few times. The chain joins TRBV13 to TRBJ1-2, with D unresolved. V was clipped by 1 base and J by 7 bases, with 7 bases between them. The germline gives CDR1 PRHDT, CDR2 FYEKMQ (reference sequence). The CDR3 extends over 12 amino acids. The CDR3 reads CASSLVSTGYTF. As DNA, the CDR3 is TGTGCCAGCAGCTTAGTCAGTACTGGCTACACCTTC.

The CDR3 loop reads CASIEKGDGPTDTQYF. The CDR3 DNA reads as TGTGCCAGCATTGAAAAAGGGGACGGGCCCACAGATACGCAGTATTTT. V and J are TRBV6-2 or TRBV6-3 and TRBJ2-3; the D call may be TRBD1 or TRBD2 (5 bases each). V was shortened by 7 bases and J by 2 bases, with 19 bases between the two germline ends. The germline V gene has CDR1 MNHEY and CDR2 SVGEGT. The CDR3 is 16 residues long.

This clonotype has more than one count but fewer than ten. This chain connects TRBV20-1 to TRBJ2-1; D is unresolved. This CDR3 comprises 16 residues. Germline V gene data show CDR1 as DFQATT and CDR2 as SNEGSKA (reference sequence). Trimming removed 6 bases from V and 0 bases from J, with 18 bases in between. The CDR3: CSATDPPRSSYNEQFF. The DNA of the CDR3 is TGCAGTGCCACTGATCCACCGAGGAGCTCCTACAATGAGCAGTTCTTC.

The chain couples TRBV5-1 to TRBJ1-1; 9 nucleotides align to TRBD1. CDR3 length equals 15 residues. The germline V gene has CDR1 SGHRS and CDR2 YFSETQ. Trimming took 4 bases from V and 4 from J; bases not matched to a gene: 8. The CDR3 DNA follows: TGCGCCAGCAGCCCCGGACAGGGGAGGACCACTGAAGCTTTCTTT. It yields the protein CASSPGQGRTTEAFF. Drawing the rest from reference TRBV5-1 and TRBJ1-1, the complete variable domain is KAGVTQTPRYLIKTRGQQVTLSCSPISGHRSVSWYQQTPGQGLQFLFEYFSETQRNKGNFPGRFSGRQFSNSRSEMNVSTLELGDSALYLCASSPGQGRTTEAFFGQGTRLTVV.

About this clonotype: A much larger clone is a single base away; this may be a read error. The V call is TRBV4-1, the J call TRBJ1-5, with 8 bases that match TRBD1. This CDR3 has 14 residues. V lost 0 bases to trimming and J lost 11 bases; unmatched junction nucleotides: 6. The germline V gene has CDR1 MGHRA and CDR2 YSYEKL. The CDR3 DNA sequence: TGCGCCAGCAGCCAAGATACCAGGGGGCAGGCCCAGCATTTT. Translating gives CASSQDTRGQAQHF.

The chain employs TRBV20-1 and TRBJ2-5, with 7 positions matching TRBD2. The CDR3 spans 14 residues. Germline trimming cut 3 bases from V and 3 bases from J; bases unmatched to any gene: 7. The germline gives CDR1 DFQATT, CDR2 SNEGSKA (reference sequence). CDR3 bases: TGCAGTGCTAGTTTGGCGGGGGTAAAAGAGACCCAGTACTTC. Amino acid sequence: CSASLAGVKETQYF.

The gene calls are TRBV5-1 and TRBJ2-5; TRBD1 matches 8 bases. J gave up 6 bases and V 1 base, and 11 bases lay outside the gene matches. This CDR3 is built from 16 residues. Per the germline V gene, CDR1 is SGHRS and CDR2 is YFSETQ. The CDR3 region has the DNA TGCGCCAGCAGCTTGATCGTTACAGGGGGAGTAAAGACCCAGTACTTC. This codes for CASSLIVTGGVKTQYF.

This clonotype has more than one count but fewer than ten. This rearrangement joins TRBV11-2 to TRBJ2-1; D possibly corresponds to TRBD2 (6 bases). Trimming removed 6 bases at V and 8 bases at J, with 8 bases between. Germline CDR1 reads SGHAT; CDR2 reads FQNNGV. CDR3 size: 11 residues. CDR3 DNA sequence: TGTGCCAGCAGGGAGGGATATGAGCAGTTCTTC. As protein: CASREGYEQFF.

This clonotype appeared once. The chain uses TRBV12-3 or TRBV12-4 and TRBJ1-4, with no clear D. The V end lost 4 bases, the J end lost 0 bases, and 12 bases lay between the germline ends. The CDR3 totals 16 residues. This chain's CDR3 is CASSSHAPATNEKLFF. In nucleotides, the CDR3 is TGTGCCAGCAGTTCCCATGCGCCTGCAACTAATGAAAAACTGTTTTTT.

This chain connects TRBV12-3 or TRBV12-4 to TRBJ2-1; the D is unclear. Trimming removed 4 bases at V and 3 bases at J, with 16 bases between. The CDR3 runs 16 residues. The DNA of the CDR3 is TGTGCCAGCAGTTCCCCCGCGGTTTTGGTCTACAATGAGCAGTTCTTC. Its translation is CASSSPAVLVYNEQFF.

This clonotype has only one observation. CDR3 in DNA: TGTGCCAGCAGTTTTTTGGGTGGCTACACCTTC. Translation gives CASSFLGGYTF. The rearrangement uses TRBV12-3 or TRBV12-4 and TRBJ1-2; D unclear. The CDR3 contains 11 residues. The V gene lost 3 bases and the J gene lost 7 bases, with 6 bases spanning the gap.

The gene calls are TRBV12-3 or TRBV12-4 and TRBJ1-2; 7 bases are a match to TRBD1. The CDR3 runs 14 residues. Unmatched junction bases numbered 10, after V lost 6 bases and J lost 6 bases. CDR3 bases: TGTGCCAGCAGCCTTCGTGACAGGGTAAATGGCTACACCTTC. The encoded protein is CASSLRDRVNGYTF.

The chain is built from TRBV10-3 and TRBJ2-5, with TRBD2 matching 9 bases. Germline V gives CDR1 ENHRY, CDR2 SYGVKD. V was pared by 3 bases and J by 1 base, with 18 bases of the junction left unmatched. This CDR3 comprises 20 residues. The CDR3 DNA reads as TGTGCCATCAGTGAAGTAGCGGGAGAGGGGGGACTGGTCTTCCAAGAGACCCAGTACTTC. This encodes CAISEVAGEGGLVFQETQYF.

A word on this clonotype: One junction end does not reproduce the germline sequence, and a read error may be involved. The rearrangement uses TRBV12-3 or TRBV12-4 and TRBJ2-3, with a possible D match to TRBD2 (7 bases). The CDR3 spans 15 residues. The CDR3 nucleotides are TGTGCCAGCAGTTTAGGGAGGGGGAGGGCAGATATGCAGTATTTT. This sequence encodes CASSLGRGRADMQYF.

This clonotype was counted many times. The junction does not match germline at one end; this may be a read error. The V call is TRBV5-1, the J call TRBJ2-7, with 9 bases matching TRBD1. Germline loops: CDR1 SGHRS, CDR2 YFSETQ. This CDR3 region has 14 residues. The CDR3 is CASSSGTGPYEQYF. CDR3 coding DNA: TGTGCCAGCAGCTCCGGGACAGGGCCCTACGAGCAGTACTTC.

This clonotype was observed a handful of times. This rearrangement joins TRBV7-2 to TRBJ2-7; possibly TRBD2 for D (5 bases). The ends were cut back, 8 bases at V and 0 bases at J, with 14 bases in the middle. The V gene's germline CDR1 is SGHTA and CDR2 FQGNSA. This CDR3 is built from 14 residues. CDR3 coding DNA: TGTGCCAGCGCCTCGGACGGACTCTCCTACGAGCAGTACTTC. Residues: CASASDGLSYEQYF.

This clonotype was recorded a few times. The rearrangement joins TRBV10-1 to TRBJ2-1, with D possibly TRBD1 on 6 matching bases. Germline CDR1 is WNHNN and CDR2 is SYGVQD (reference sequence). The CDR3 totals 13 residues. V was trimmed by 8 bases and J by 8 bases, leaving 16 bases between them. CDR3 coding DNA: TGCGCCAGCCCGACAGGAAGTATGTATGAGCAGTTCTTC. Protein sequence: CASPTGSMYEQFF.

The rearrangement uses TRBV2 and TRBJ2-3; perhaps TRBD1 as D (6 bases). The CDR3 consists of 14 residues. The germline V gene encodes CDR1 SNHLY and CDR2 FYNNEI. The V gene lost 8 bases and the J gene lost 5 bases, with 17 bases spanning the gap. The CDR3 sequence is CASARGGREDTQYF. CDR3 in DNA: TGTGCCAGCGCCCGTGGGGGCCGGGAAGATACGCAGTATTTT.

This clonotype was picked up a small number of times. The chain links TRBV29-1 to TRBJ1-2; D gene unclear. Germline assignment: CDR1 SQVTM and CDR2 ANQGSEA. The CDR3 covers 13 residues. V was pared by 1 base and J by 4 bases, with 10 bases between. The CDR3 region has the DNA TGCAGCGTTGAAGGTCAGAGTACCTATGGCTACACCTTC. Translated, it gives CSVEGQSTYGYTF.

The rearrangement joins TRBV6-5 to TRBJ1-4, with no clear D. V lost 6 bases to trimming and J lost 0 bases, with 8 bases between them. CDR3 length: 14 residues. Germline CDR1 reads MNHEY; CDR2 reads SVGAGI. The CDR3 is CASSTGPTNEKLFF. For the CDR3, the DNA is TGTGCCAGCAGCACCGGCCCAACTAATGAAAAACTGTTTTTT.

This chain links TRBV10-3 with TRBJ2-5; D may be TRBD1 (6 bases). The J call could be wrong; TRBJ2-7 is a better fit for the DNA end. This CDR3 contains 15 residues. Germline loops: CDR1 ENHRY, CDR2 SYGVKD. CDR3 DNA: TGTGCCATTTCATCAGCTACGGGACACAGCTACGAGCAGTACTTC. Protein sequence: CAISSATGHSYEQYF.

V usage is TRBV4-2 and J usage is TRBJ2-3, with no clear D. CDR3 length: 14 amino acids. Between the trimmed V and J ends, which lost 2 bases and 3 bases, there was a span of 9 bases. Germline CDR1 is LGHNA and CDR2 is YNFKEQ. The CDR3 DNA follows: TGTGCCAGCAGCCAATCGAAGGAGACAGATACGCAGTATTTT. The encoded protein is CASSQSKETDTQYF.

This chain links TRBV4-1 with TRBJ1-4; TRBD1 matches 9 bases. The CDR3 extends over 15 amino acids. V shed 5 bases and J 10 bases; nucleotides not matched to a gene: 11. CDR1 and CDR2 (germline): MGHRA, YSYEKL. CDR3: CASSGLGDRVGKLFF. CDR3 in DNA: TGCGCCAGCAGCGGCCTGGGGGACAGGGTGGGAAAACTGTTTTTT.

V and J are TRBV5-4 and TRBJ2-3; the D gene is possibly TRBD2 (5 bases). The length of the CDR3 is 19 residues. Germline V CDR1 and CDR2: SGHNT, YYREEE (reference sequence). Trimming stripped 0 bases from V and 2 bases from J, with 22 bases between. The CDR3 DNA reads TGTGCCAGCAGCTTGGACCCAAGTCCTTCCCTGGAGGACACAGATACGCAGTATTTT. It encodes CASSLDPSPSLEDTDTQYF.